The clone carrying this T cell receptor beta chain was counted ten times or more. Its antigen is as yet unknown. The sample is drawn from a study of CD8 T cells in ankylosing spondylitis. Study-wide results and limits: Reports of some motif variants in reactive arthritis synovial fluid and blood predate this one. Seemingly distinctive of ankylosing spondylitis blood was a TCR beta motif formed by eight highly homologous variants. In peripheral blood, disease-linked CD8+ clones occurred at relatively low frequencies. Matched ankylosing spondylitis synovial fluid reportedly showed significant enrichment of disease-linked clones.

V gave up 3 bases and J gave up 3 bases, with 2 bases separating them. CDR1 is DFQATT and CDR2 is SNEGSKA in the germline V gene (reference sequence). The length of the CDR3 is 10 residues. Using quantitative 5'-RACE with molecular barcodes, the authors made TCR beta libraries. In TCRdb, the 5' RACE reads were re-called with MiXCR into one record per CDR3 protein. Altogether more than 100,000 distinct CDR3 sequences are present, 17% being singletons, with the ten largest covering approximately 30%. Sequencing was done on a sample of blood, either unsorted or a sorted T cell fraction (not recorded which). V and J are TRBV20-1 and TRBJ1-1; no definite D call. The sequence derives from a male donor with ankylosing spondylitis. The CDR3 nucleotides read TGCAGTGCTAGTTACACTGAAGCTTTCTTT. Its protein product is CSASYTEAFF.